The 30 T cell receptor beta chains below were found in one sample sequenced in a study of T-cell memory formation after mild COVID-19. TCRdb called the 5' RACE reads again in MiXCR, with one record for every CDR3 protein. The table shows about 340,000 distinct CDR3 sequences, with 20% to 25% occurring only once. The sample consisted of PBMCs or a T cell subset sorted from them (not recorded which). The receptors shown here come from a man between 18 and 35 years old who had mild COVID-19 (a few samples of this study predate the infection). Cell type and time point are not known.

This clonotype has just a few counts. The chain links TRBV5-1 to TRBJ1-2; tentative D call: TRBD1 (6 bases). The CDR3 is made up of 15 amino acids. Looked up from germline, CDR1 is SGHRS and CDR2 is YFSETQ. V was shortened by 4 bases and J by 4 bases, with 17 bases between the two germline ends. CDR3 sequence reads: CASSRTPTGFYGYTF. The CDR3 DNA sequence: TGCGCCAGCAGCCGGACCCCTACAGGGTTCTATGGCTACACCTTC.

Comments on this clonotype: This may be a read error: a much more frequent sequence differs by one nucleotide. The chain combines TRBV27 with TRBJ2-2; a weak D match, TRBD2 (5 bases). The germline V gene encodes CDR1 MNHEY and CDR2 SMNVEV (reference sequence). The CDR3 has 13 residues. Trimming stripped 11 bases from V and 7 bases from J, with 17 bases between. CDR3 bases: TGTGCCCGGATCACTATCGGAGGCGGGGAGCTGTTTTTT. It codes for CARITIGGGELFF.

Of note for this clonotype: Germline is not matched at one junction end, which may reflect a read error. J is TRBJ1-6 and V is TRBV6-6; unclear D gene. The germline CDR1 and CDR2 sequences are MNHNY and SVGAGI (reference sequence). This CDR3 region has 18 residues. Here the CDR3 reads CASSYSTSPPSFNSPLHF. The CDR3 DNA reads TGTGCCAGCAGTTATTCGACTTCACCCCCTTCCTTTAATTCACCCCTCCACTTT.

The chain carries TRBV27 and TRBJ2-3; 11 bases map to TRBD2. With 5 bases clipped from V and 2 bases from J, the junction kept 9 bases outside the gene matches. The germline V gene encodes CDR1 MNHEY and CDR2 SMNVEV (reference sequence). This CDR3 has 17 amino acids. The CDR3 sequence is CASSPLAGGPYTDTQYF. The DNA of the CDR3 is TGTGCCAGCAGTCCCTTAGCGGGGGGGCCTTACACAGATACGCAGTATTTT.

The CDR3 region is CASSQGGVEGQPQHF. The CDR3 coding sequence is TGTGCCAGCTCCCAGGGGGGTGTGGAGGGTCAGCCCCAGCATTTT. The chain is built from TRBV9 and TRBJ1-5; 7 bases align to TRBD1. Germline V lookup: CDR1 SGDLS, CDR2 YYNGEE. The length of the CDR3 is 15 residues. After removal of 7 bases from V and 6 bases from J, the junction contained 13 bases not matched to a gene.

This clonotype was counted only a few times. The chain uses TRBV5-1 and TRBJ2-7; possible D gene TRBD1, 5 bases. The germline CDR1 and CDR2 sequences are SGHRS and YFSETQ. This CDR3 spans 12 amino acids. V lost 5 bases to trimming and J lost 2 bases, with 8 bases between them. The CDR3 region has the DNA TGCGCCAGCAGGGGGCAAGCCTACGAGCAGTACTTC. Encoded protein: CASRGQAYEQYF.

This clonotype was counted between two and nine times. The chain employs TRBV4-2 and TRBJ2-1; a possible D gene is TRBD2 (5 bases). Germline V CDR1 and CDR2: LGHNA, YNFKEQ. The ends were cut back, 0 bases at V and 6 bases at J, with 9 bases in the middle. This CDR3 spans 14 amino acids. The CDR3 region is CASSQDGMSNEQFF. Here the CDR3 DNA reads TGTGCCAGCAGCCAAGACGGGATGTCCAATGAGCAGTTCTTC.

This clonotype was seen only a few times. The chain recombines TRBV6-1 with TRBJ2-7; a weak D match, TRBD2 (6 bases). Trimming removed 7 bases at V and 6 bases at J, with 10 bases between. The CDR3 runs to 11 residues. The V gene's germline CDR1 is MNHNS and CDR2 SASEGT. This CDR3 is CASILGSEQYV. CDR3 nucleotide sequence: TGTGCCAGCATCCTCGGGAGCGAGCAGTACGTC.

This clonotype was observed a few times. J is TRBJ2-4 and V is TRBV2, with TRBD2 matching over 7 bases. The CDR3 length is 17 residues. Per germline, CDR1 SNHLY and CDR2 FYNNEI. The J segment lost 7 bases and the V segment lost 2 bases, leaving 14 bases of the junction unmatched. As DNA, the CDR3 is TGTGCCAGCAGTGAACCCCAAAGTGGGGGGGGTTGGAACATTCAGTACTTC. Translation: CASSEPQSGGGWNIQYF.

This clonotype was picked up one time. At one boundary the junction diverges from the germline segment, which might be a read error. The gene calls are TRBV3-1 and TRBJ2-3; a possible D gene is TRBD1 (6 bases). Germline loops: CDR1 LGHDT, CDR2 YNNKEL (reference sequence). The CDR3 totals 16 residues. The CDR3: CASSQAGVRGTDTQYF. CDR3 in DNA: TGTGCCAGCAGTCAAGCAGGGGTCCGGGGCACAGATACGCAGTATTTT.

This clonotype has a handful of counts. The DNA for the CDR3 is TGCGCCAGCAGCCAGGGGGATTTAGCCAAAAACATTCAGTACTTC. This codes for CASSQGDLAKNIQYF. The chain has TRBV5-1 and TRBJ2-4; 7 nucleotides align to TRBD1. Germline values: CDR1 SGHRS, CDR2 YFSETQ. The V segment lost 4 bases and the J segment 0 bases; nucleotides outside the gene matches: 4. This CDR3 is built from 15 residues. The variable domain in full, with the rest retrieved from reference TRBV5-1 and TRBJ2-4, is KAGVTQTPRYLIKTRGQQVTLSCSPISGHRSVSWYQQTPGQGLQFLFEYFSETQRNKGNFPGRFSGRQFSNSRSEMNVSTLELGDSALYLCASSQGDLAKNIQYFGAGTRLSVL.

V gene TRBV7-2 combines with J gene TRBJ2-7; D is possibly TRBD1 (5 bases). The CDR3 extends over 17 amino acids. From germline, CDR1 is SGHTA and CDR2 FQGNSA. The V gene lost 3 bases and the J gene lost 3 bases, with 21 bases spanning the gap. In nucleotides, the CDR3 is TGTGCCAGCAGCTTTTTGGGCTTCGCGTCAGGGAACTACGAGCAGTACTTC. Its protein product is CASSFLGFASGNYEQYF.

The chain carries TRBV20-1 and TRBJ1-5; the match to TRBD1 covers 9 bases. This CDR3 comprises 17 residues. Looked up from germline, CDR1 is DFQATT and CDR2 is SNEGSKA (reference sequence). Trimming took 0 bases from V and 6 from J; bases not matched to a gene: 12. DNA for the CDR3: TGCAGTGCTAGAGACGCGCCCGGGACAGGGATCGGTCAGCCCCAGCATTTT. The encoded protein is CSARDAPGTGIGQPQHF.

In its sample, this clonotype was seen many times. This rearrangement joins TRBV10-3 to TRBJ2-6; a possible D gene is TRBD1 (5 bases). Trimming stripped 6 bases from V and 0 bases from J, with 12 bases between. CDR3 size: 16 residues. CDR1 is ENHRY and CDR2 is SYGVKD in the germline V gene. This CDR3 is CAIRPTESSGANVLTF. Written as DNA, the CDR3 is TGTGCCATCAGACCGACAGAAAGCTCTGGGGCCAACGTCCTGACTTTC.

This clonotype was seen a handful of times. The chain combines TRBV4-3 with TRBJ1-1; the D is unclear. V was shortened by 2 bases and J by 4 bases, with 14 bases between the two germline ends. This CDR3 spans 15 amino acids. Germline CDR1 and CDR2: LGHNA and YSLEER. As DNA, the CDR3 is TGCGCCAGCAGCCAATGGGAGGCGATGAGCACTGAAGCTTTCTTT. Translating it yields CASSQWEAMSTEAFF.

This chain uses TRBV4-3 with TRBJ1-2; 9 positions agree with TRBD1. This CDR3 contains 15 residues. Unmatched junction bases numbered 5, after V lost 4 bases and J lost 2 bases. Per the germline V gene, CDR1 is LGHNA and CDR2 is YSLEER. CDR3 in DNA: TGCGCCAGCAGCCTCTCGACAGGGGGAAACTATGGCTACACCTTC. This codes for CASSLSTGGNYGYTF.

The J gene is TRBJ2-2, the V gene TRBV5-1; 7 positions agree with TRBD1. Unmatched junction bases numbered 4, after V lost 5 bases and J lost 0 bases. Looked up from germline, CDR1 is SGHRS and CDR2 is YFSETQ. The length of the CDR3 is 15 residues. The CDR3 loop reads CASSRDRTNTGELFF. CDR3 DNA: TGCGCCAGCAGTAGGGACAGAACGAACACCGGGGAGCTGTTTTTT. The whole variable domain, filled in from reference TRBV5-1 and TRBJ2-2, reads KAGVTQTPRYLIKTRGQQVTLSCSPISGHRSVSWYQQTPGQGLQFLFEYFSETQRNKGNFPGRFSGRQFSNSRSEMNVSTLELGDSALYLCASSRDRTNTGELFFGEGSRLTVL.

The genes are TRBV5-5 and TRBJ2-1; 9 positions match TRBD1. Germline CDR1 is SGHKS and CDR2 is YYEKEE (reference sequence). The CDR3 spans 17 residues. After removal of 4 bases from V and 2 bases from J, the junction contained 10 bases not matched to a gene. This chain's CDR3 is CASSQDRQGGPYNEQFF. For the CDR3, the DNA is TGTGCCAGCAGCCAGGACCGACAGGGGGGCCCCTACAATGAGCAGTTCTTC.

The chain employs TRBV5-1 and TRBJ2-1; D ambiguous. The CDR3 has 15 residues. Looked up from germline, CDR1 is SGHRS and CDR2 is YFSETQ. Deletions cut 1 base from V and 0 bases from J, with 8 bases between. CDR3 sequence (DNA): TGCGCCAGCAGCTTGAGCGCAGACTCCTACAATGAGCAGTTCTTC. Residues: CASSLSADSYNEQFF.

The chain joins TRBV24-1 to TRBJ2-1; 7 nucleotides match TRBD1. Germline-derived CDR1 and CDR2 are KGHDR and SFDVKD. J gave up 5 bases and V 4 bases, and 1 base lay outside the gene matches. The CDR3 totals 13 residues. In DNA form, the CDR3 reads TGTGCCACCAGTGACGGGACAGACAATGAGCAGTTCTTC. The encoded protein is CATSDGTDNEQFF.

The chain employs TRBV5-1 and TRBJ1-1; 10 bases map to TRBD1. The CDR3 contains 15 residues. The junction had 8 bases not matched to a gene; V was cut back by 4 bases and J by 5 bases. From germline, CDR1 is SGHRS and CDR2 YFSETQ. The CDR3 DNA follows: TGCGCCAGCAGCGCCGGGGACAGGGGTAAAACTGAAGCTTTCTTT. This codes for CASSAGDRGKTEAFF.

As DNA, the CDR3 is TGTGCCAGCAGCCGGACAGTGGGGAACTATGGCTACACCTTC. Its translation is CASSRTVGNYGYTF. V and J are TRBV7-2 and TRBJ1-2; D may be TRBD1 (6 bases). This CDR3 has 14 residues. The germline V and J ends were trimmed by 5 bases and 2 bases, with 12 bases remaining between them. Germline values: CDR1 SGHTA, CDR2 FQGNSA.

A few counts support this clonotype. The CDR3 nucleotides are TGTGCCAGCAGCTCCTGGGGCGATGACAATGAGCAGTTCTTC. It yields the protein CASSSWGDDNEQFF. V usage is TRBV7-3 and J usage is TRBJ2-1; a possible D gene is TRBD1 (5 bases). The CDR3 has 14 residues. Between the trimmed V and J ends, which lost 4 bases and 5 bases, there was a span of 12 bases. Germline V gene lookup returns CDR1 SGHTA and CDR2 FQGTGA.

The CDR3: CASSLRQGASEAFF. The CDR3 DNA sequence: TGTGCCAGCAGCTTGCGCCAGGGGGCTTCTGAAGCTTTCTTT. The chain combines TRBV5-4 with TRBJ1-1; 8 nucleotides line up with TRBD1. Germline-derived CDR1 and CDR2 are SGHNT and YYREEE (reference sequence). Unmatched junction bases numbered 5, after V lost 1 base and J lost 6 bases. CDR3 size: 14 residues.

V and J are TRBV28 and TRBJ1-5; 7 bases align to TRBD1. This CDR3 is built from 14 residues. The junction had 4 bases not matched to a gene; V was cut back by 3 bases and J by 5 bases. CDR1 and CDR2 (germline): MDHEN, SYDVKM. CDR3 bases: TGTGCCAGCAGTTTGGCGACAGGGTATCAGCCCCAGCATTTT. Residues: CASSLATGYQPQHF.

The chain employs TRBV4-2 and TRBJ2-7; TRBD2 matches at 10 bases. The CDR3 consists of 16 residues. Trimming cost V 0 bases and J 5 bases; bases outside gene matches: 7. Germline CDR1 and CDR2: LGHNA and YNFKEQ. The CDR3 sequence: CASSQEGSGGVDEQYF. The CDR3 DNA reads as TGTGCCAGCAGCCAAGAAGGGAGCGGGGGGGTAGACGAGCAGTACTTC.

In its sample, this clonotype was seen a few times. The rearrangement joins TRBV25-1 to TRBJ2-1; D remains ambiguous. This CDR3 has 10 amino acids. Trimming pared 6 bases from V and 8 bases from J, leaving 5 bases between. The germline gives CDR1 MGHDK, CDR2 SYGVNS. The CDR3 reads CASRSDEQFF. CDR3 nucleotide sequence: TGTGCCAGCAGATCCGATGAGCAGTTCTTC.

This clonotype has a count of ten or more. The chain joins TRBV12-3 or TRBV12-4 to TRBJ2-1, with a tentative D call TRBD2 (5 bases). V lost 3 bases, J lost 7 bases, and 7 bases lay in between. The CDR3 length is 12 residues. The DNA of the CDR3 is TGTGCCAGCAGTTTCGGGGAGAATGAGCAGTTCTTC. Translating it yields CASSFGENEQFF.

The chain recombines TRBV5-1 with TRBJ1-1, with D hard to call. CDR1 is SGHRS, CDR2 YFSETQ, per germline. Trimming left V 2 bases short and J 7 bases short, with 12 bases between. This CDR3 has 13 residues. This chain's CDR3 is CASSFTSSGEAFF. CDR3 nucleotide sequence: TGCGCCAGCAGCTTTACCTCGTCCGGTGAAGCTTTCTTT.

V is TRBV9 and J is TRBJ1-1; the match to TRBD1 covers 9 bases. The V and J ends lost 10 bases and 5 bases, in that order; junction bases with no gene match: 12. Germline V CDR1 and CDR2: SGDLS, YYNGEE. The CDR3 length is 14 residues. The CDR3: CASNSGQGGTEAFF. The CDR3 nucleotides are TGTGCCTCTAATTCGGGACAGGGTGGGACTGAAGCTTTCTTT.